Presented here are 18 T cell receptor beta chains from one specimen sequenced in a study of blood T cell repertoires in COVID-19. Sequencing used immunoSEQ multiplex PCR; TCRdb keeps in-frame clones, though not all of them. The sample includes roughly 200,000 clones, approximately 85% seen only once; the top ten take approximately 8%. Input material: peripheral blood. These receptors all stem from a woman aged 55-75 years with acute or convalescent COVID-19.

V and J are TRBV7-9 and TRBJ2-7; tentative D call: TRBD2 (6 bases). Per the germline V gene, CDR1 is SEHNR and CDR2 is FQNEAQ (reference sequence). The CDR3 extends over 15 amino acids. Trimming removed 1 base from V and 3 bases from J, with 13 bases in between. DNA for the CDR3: TGTGCCAGCAGCTTAGACTGGGGGGAACTCTACGAGCAGTACTTC. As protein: CASSLDWGELYEQYF.

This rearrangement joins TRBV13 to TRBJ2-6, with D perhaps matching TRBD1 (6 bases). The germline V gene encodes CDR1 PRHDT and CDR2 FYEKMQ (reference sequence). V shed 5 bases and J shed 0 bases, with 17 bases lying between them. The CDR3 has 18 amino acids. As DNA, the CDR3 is TGTGCCAGCAGCCTACTAGGGACACCCTTCTCTGGGGCCAACGTCCTGACTTTC. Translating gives CASSLLGTPFSGANVLTF.

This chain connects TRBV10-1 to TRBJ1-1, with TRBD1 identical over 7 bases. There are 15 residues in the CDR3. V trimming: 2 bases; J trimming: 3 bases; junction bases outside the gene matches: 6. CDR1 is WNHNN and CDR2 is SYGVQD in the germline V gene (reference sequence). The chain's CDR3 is CASSERTGGDTEAFF. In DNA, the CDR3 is TGCGCCAGCAGTGAGAGGACAGGTGGCGACACTGAAGCTTTCTTT.

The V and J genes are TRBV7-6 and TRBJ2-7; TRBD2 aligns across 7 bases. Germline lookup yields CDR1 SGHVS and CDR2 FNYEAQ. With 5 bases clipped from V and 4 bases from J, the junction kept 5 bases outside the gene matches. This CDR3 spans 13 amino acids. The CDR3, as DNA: TGTGCCAGCAGCCCTCTCGGGGGGTACGAGCAGTACTTC. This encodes CASSPLGGYEQYF.

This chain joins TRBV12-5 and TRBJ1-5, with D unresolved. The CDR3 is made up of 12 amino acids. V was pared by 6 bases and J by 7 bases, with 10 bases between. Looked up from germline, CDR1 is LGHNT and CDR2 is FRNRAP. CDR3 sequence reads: CASGSEWQPQHF. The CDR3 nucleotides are TGTGCTAGTGGAAGCGAGTGGCAGCCCCAGCATTTT.

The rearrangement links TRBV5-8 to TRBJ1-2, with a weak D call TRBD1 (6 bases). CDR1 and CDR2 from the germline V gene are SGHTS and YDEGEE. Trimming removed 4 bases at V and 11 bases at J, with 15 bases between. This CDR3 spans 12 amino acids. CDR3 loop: CASSLDGGAYTF. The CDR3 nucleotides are TGTGCCAGCAGCCTGGACGGGGGGGCGTACACCTTC.

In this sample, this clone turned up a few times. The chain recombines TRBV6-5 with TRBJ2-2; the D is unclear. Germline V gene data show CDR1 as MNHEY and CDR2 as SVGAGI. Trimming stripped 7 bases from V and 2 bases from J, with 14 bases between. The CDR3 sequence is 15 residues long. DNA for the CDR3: TGTGCCAGCACCGCCCGGAGAGGTAACACCGGGGAGCTGTTTTTT. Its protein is CASTARRGNTGELFF.

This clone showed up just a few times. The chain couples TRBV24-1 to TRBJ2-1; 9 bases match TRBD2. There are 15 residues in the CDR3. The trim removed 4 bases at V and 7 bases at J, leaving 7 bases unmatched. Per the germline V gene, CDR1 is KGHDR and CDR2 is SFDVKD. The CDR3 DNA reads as TGTGCCACCAGTGAGGGCGGGAGGGCCTGGAATGAGCAGTTCTTC. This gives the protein CATSEGGRAWNEQFF.

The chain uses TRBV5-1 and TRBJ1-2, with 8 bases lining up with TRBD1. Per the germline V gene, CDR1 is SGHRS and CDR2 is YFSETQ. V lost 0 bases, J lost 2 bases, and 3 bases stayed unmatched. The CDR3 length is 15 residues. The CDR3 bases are TGCGCCAGCAGCTTGGGGGGACAGGCCAACTATGGCTACACCTTC. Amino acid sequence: CASSLGGQANYGYTF.

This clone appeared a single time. The CDR3 DNA is TGTGCCAGCAGTCCCCGCCCGGGACTAGCGGGGCGTGAGCAGTTCTTC. As protein: CASSPRPGLAGREQFF. The V gene is TRBV11-2, the J gene TRBJ2-1, with 13 bases identical to TRBD2. The germline CDR1 and CDR2 sequences are SGHAT and FQNNGV. The CDR3 length is 16 residues. J lost 9 bases, V lost 6 bases, and 11 bases had no gene match.

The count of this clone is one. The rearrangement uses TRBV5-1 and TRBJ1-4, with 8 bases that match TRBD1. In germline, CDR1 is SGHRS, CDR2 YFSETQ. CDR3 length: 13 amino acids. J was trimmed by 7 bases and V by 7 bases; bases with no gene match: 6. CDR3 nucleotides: TGCGCCAGCCAGGGGGCAGTGGGTGAAAAACTGTTTTTT. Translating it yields CASQGAVGEKLFF.

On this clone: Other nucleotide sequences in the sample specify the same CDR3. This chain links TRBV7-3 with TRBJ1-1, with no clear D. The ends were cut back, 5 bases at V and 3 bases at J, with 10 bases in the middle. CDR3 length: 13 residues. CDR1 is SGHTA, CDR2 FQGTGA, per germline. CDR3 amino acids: CASSPRGYTEAFF. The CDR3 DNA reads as TGTGCCAGCAGCCCCCGAGGCTACACTGAAGCTTTCTTT.

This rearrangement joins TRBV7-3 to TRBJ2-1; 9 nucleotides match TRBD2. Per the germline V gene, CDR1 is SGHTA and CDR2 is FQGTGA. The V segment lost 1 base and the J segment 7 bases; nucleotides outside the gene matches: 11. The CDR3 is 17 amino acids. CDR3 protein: CASSLIGGREGTNEQFF. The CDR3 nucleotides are TGTGCCAGCAGCTTAATAGGTGGGCGGGAGGGGACGAATGAGCAGTTCTTC.

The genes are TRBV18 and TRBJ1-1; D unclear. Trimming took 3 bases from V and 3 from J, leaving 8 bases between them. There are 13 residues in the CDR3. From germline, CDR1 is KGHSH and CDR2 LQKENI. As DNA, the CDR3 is TGTGCCAGCTCACCCCGTCAGGACACTGAAGCTTTCTTT. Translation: CASSPRQDTEAFF.

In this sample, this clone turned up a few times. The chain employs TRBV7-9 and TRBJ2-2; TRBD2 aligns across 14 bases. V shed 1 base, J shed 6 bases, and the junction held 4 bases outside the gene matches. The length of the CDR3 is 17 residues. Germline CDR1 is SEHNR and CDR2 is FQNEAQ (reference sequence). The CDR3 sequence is CASSLVGLAGDAGELFF. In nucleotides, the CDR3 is TGTGCCAGCAGCTTAGTGGGACTAGCGGGAGATGCCGGGGAGCTGTTTTTT. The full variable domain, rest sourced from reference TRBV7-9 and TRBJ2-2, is DTGVSQNPRHKITKRGQNVTFRCDPISEHNRLYWYRQTLGQGPEFLTYFQNEAQLEKSRLLSDRFSAERPKGSFSTLEIQRTEQGDSAMYLCASSLVGLAGDAGELFFGEGSRLTVL.

The CDR3 protein is CASSLGLGQGTYNEQFF. The CDR3 DNA reads as TGTGCCAGCAGCTTAGGATTAGGACAGGGCACCTACAATGAGCAGTTCTTC. The chain recombines TRBV7-3 with TRBJ2-1; TRBD1 matches 8 bases. Looked up from germline, CDR1 is SGHTA and CDR2 is FQGTGA. The CDR3 extends over 17 amino acids. V was clipped by 2 bases and J by 2 bases; unmatched bases: 8.

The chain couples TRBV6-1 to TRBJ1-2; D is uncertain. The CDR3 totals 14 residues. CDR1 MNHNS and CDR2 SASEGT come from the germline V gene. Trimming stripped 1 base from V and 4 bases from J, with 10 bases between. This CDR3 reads CASSEGLPSYGYTF. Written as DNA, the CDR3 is TGTGCCAGCAGTGAAGGGCTGCCCTCCTATGGCTACACCTTC.

The CDR3 nucleotides read TGTGCCACCAGTGATTTTGGGAGGGAGGGCCGAGAGACCCAGTACTTC. As protein: CATSDFGREGRETQYF. This chain connects TRBV24-1 to TRBJ2-5, with 7 bases matching TRBD2. The CDR3 length is 16 residues. With V trimmed by 1 base and J by 4 bases, 8 bases remained unmatched. Germline V gene lookup returns CDR1 KGHDR and CDR2 SFDVKD.